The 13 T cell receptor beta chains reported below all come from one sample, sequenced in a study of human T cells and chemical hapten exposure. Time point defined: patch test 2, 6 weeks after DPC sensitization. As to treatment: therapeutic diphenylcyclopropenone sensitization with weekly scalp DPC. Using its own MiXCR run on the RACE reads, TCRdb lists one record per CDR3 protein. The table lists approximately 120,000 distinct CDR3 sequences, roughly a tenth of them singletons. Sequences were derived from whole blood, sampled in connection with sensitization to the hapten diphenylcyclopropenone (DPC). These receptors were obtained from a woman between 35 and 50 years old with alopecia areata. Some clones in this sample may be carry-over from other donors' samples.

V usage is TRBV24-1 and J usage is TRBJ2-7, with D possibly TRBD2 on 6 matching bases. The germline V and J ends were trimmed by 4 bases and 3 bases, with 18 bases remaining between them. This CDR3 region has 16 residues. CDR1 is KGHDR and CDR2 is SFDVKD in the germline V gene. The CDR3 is CATSERRRGSNYEQYF. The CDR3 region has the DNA TGTGCCACCAGTGAACGTCGGAGGGGCTCGAACTACGAGCAGTACTTC.

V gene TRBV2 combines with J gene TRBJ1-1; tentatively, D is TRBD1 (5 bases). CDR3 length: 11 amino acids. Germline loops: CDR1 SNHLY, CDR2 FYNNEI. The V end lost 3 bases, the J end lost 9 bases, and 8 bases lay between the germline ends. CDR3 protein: CASSEGPKAFF. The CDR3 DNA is TGTGCCAGCAGTGAGGGACCGAAAGCTTTCTTT.

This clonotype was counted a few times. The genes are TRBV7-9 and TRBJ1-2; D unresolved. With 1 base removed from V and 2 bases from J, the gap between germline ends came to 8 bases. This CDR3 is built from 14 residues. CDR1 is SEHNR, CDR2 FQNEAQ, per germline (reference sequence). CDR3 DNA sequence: TGTGCCAGCAGCTTAGTAGCGACCAACTATGGCTACACCTTC. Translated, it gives CASSLVATNYGYTF.

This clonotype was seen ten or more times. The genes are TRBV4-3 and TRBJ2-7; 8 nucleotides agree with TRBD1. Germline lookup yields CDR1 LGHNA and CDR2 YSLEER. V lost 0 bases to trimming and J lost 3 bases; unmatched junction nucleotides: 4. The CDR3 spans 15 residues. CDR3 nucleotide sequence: TGCGCCAGCAGCCAAGAAGCAGGGGGCTTCTACGAGCAGTACTTC. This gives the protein CASSQEAGGFYEQYF.

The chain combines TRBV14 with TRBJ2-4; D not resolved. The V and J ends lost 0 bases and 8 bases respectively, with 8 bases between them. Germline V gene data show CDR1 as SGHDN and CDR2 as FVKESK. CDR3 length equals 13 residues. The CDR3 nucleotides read TGTGCCAGCAGCCAAGACGCTTCGGACATTCAGTACTTC. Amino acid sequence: CASSQDASDIQYF.

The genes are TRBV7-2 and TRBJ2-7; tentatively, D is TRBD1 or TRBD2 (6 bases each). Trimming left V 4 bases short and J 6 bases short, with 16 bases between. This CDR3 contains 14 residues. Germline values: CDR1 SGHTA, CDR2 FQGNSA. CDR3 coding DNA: TGTGCCAGCAGCTCCCCGACAGGAGGGGGCGAGCAGTACTTC. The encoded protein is CASSSPTGGGEQYF.

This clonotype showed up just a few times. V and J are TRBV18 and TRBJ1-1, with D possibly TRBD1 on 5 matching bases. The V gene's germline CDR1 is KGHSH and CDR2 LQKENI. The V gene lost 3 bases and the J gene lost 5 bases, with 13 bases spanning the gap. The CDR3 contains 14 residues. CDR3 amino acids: CASSPLEGRTEAFF. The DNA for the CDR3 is TGTGCCAGCTCACCCCTCGAGGGGAGGACTGAAGCTTTCTTT.

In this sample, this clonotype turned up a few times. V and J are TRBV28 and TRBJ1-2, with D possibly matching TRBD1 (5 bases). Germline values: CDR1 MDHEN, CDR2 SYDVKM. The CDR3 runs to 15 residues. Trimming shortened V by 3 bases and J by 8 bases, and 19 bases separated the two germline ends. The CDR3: CASSLSGPPQVGYTF. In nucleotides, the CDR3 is TGTGCCAGCAGTTTGTCGGGACCGCCTCAGGTCGGCTACACCTTC.

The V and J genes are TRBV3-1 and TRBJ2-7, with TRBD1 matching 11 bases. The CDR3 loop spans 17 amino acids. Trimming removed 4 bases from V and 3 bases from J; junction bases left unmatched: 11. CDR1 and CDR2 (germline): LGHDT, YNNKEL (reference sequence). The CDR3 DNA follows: TGTGCCAGCAGCCGACTAGGGACAGGGGGTAGTATCTACGAGCAGTACTTC. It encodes CASSRLGTGGSIYEQYF.

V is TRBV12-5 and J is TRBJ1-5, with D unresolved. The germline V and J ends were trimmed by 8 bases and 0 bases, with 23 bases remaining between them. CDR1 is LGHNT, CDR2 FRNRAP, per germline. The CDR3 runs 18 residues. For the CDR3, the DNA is TGTGCTAGTTCCGTTCCCGACCCTAAGCCCTATAGCAATCAGCCCCAGCATTTT. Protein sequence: CASSVPDPKPYSNQPQHF.

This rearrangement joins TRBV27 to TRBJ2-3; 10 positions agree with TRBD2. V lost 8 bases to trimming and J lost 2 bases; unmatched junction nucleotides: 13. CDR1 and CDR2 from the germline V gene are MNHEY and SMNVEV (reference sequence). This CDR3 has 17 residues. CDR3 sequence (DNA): TGTGCCAGCCGTCCCGTTAGCGGGGGGTGGGTCACAGATACGCAGTATTTT. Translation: CASRPVSGGWVTDTQYF.

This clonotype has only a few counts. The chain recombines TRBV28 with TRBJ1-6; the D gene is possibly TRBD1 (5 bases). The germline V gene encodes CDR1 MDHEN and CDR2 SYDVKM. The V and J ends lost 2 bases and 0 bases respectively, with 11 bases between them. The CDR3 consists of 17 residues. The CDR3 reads CASSLESGSSYNSPLHF. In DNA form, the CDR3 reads TGTGCCAGCAGTTTAGAGTCAGGGAGCTCCTATAATTCACCCCTCCACTTT.

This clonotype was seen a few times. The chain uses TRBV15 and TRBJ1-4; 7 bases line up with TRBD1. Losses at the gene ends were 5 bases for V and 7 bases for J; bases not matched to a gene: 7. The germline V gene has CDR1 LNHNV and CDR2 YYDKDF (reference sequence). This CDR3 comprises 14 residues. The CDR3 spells CATSRDRAREKLFF. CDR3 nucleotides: TGTGCCACCAGCCGTGACAGGGCTCGTGAAAAACTGTTTTTT.